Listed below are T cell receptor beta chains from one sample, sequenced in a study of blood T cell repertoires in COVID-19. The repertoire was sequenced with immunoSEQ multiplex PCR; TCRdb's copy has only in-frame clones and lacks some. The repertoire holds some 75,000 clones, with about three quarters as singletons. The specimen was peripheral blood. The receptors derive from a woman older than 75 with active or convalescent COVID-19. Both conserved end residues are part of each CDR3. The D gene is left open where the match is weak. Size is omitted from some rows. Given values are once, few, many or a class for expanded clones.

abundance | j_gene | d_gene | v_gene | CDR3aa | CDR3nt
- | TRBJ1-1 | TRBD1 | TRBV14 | CASGELGQGMNTEAFF | TGTGCCAGCGGGGAGCTTGGACAGGGGATGAACACTGAAGCTTTCTTT
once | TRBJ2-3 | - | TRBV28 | CASRIGGGSTDTQYF | TGTGCCAGCAGGATTGGAGGGGGCAGCACAGATACGCAGTATTTT
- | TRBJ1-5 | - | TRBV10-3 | CAISESQGTQPQHF | TGTGCCATCAGTGAGTCGCAGGGAACTCAGCCCCAGCATTTT
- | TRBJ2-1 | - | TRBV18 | CASSPQGLGNEQFF | TGTGCCAGCTCACCACAGGGGCTTGGCAATGAGCAGTTCTTC
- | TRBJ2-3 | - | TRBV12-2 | CASRLIRGWSGDTQYF | TGTGCAAGTCGCTTAATTAGGGGCTGGTCCGGAGATACGCAGTATTTT
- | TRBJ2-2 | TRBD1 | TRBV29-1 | CSVKAPGQESGELFF | TGCAGCGTAAAGGCGCCGGGACAGGAATCCGGGGAGCTGTTTTTT
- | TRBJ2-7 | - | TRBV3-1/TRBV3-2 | CASSLQVATYEQYF | TGTGCCAGCAGCCTACAGGTTGCCACCTACGAGCAGTACTTC
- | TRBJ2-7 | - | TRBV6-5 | CASSPTGAYEQYF | TGTGCCAGCAGCCCCACGGGAGCCTACGAGCAGTACTTC
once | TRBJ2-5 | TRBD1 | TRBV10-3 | CAIRDDRGLETQYF | TGTGCCATCAGGGACGACAGGGGGCTGGAGACCCAGTACTTC
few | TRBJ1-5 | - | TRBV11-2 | CASSLVGVYSNQPQHF | TGTGCCAGCAGCTTAGTCGGGGTATATAGCAATCAGCCCCAGCATTTT
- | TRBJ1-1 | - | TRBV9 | CASSPWNTEAFF | TGTGCCAGCAGCCCTTGGAACACTGAAGCTTTCTTT
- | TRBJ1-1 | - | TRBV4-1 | CASSQDPGGTSLNTEAFF | TGCGCCAGCAGCCAAGATCCGGGAGGTACCAGCCTGAACACTGAAGCTTTCTTT
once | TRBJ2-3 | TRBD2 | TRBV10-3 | CAISGAGGPPSSTDTQYF | TGTGCCATCTCGGGAGCGGGGGGGCCACCCTCTAGCACAGATACGCAGTATTTT
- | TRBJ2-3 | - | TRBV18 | CASSGVSTDTQYF | TGTGCCAGCTCAGGAGTCAGCACAGATACGCAGTATTTT
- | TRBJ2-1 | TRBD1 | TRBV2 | CASEGTGGSEQFF | TGTGCCAGCGAAGGAACAGGGGGGAGTGAGCAGTTCTTC
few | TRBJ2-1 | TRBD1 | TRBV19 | CASSDRGINEQFF | TGTGCCAGTAGTGACAGGGGTATCAATGAGCAGTTCTTC
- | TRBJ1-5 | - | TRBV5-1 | CASSSRGSFHYSNQPQHF | TGCGCCAGCAGCTCTAGGGGGAGTTTTCACTATAGCAATCAGCCCCAGCATTTT
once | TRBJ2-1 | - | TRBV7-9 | CASSSPRAAHFSYNEQFF | TGTGCCAGCAGCTCTCCGAGGGCAGCCCATTTCTCCTACAATGAGCAGTTCTTC
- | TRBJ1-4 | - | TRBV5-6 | CASSLEYNEREKLFF | TGTGCCAGCAGCTTGGAGTACAACGAGAGGGAAAAACTGTTTTTT
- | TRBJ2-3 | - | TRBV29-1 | CSADDISTDTQYF | TGCAGCGCCGATGACATTAGCACAGATACGCAGTATTTT
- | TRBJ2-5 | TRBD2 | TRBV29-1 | CSVVERGGIETQYF | TGCAGCGTTGTAGAACGGGGGGGTATAGAGACCCAGTACTTC
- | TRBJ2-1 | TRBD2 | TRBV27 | CASSFSGPLYNEQFF | TGTGCCAGCAGTTTTAGCGGGCCCCTCTACAATGAGCAGTTCTTC